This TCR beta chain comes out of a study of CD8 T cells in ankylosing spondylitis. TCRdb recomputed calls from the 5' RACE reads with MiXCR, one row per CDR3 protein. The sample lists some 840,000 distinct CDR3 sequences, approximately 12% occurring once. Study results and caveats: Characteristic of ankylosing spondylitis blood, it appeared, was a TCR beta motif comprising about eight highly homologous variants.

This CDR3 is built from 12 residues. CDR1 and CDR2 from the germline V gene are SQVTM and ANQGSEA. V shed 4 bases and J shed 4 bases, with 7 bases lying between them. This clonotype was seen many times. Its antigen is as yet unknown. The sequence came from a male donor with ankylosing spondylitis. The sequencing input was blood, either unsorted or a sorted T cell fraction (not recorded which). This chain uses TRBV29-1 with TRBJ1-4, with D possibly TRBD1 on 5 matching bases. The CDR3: CSVVGLNEKLFF. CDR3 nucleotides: TGCAGCGTTGTGGGACTTAATGAAAAACTGTTTTTT.